This T cell receptor beta chain was identified during a study of shared clonotypes between healthy human individuals. This clone has a single count. Its antigen is not identified. Study outcomes and limitations: Compared with memory subsets, naive subsets generally had larger estimated richness.

Clones were read by immunoSEQ multiplex PCR, and TCRdb kept only the in-frame ones, dropping some. Seen here are fewer than 1.4 million clones, about 80% observed once, and the top ten hold roughly 0.62%. Sample: memory CD4+ T cells from PBMCs. This sample's subset: CD45RA-negative fraction. The sequence derives from a man between 18 and 35 years old in good health. Some clones in this sample may be carry-over from other donors' samples.

Written as DNA, the CDR3 is TGTGCCAGTAGTCTGAAGGGGGCCAAAAACATTCAGTACTTC. Protein product: CASSLKGAKNIQYF. The chain is built from TRBV19 and TRBJ2-4, with D possibly matching TRBD1 (5 bases). Germline V lookup: CDR1 LNHDA, CDR2 SQIVND (reference sequence). This CDR3 is 14 amino acids long. V was cut by 5 bases and J by 1 base, with 9 bases left in between.